This TCR beta chain was identified in a study of monozygotic twins with inflammatory bowel disease. General observations from the study: Against healthy co-twins, IBD patients had lower TCRbeta diversity (measured by inverse Simpson). Versus healthy twins, IBD patients showed fewer clonotypes shared with others, especially with disease activity.

Points on this clonotype: Its antigen remains unidentified.

Sampling involved one blood draw (about 2.7 ml) for every donor. CDR1 is SGHVS, CDR2 FQNEAQ, per germline. CDR3 length equals 16 residues. Template switching incorporated UMIs with a 6-nucleotide sample barcode. TCRdb reprocessed the 5' RACE reads and stores each CDR3 protein as one record, lacking DNA. In total, the table holds about 210,000 distinct CDR3 sequences. What was sequenced was blood. This TCR was sampled from a human donor with ulcerative colitis or Crohn's disease, or a healthy co-twin of an affected twin (not recorded which). V usage is TRBV7-8 and J usage is TRBJ1-1; TCRdb designates TRBD1, a call that cannot be tested without DNA. CDR3 protein: CASSPDPHRGLTEAFF.